A single sample gave rise to the 20 T cell receptor beta chains below, sequenced in a study of cytomegalovirus exposure and HLA in healthy donors. Use of 60 Vbeta and 13 Jbeta primers characterized the PCR. Some clones are missing from TCRdb's copy, which holds only in-frame ones; the method was immunoSEQ multiplex PCR. The sample shows about 160,000 clones, 85% of them seen only once. The specimen was PBMCs. The origin of the receptors is a man younger than 35 in good health and CMV-seropositive.

This clone was observed a few times. The chain recombines TRBV4-3 with TRBJ2-3, with TRBD2 identical over 8 bases. Trimming took 0 bases from V and 0 from J; bases not matched to a gene: 8. Germline CDR1 reads LGHNA; CDR2 reads YSLEER. This CDR3 comprises 18 residues. The CDR3 sequence is CASSQDRSGGPSTDTQYF. CDR3 in DNA: TGCGCCAGCAGCCAAGATCGGAGCGGGGGACCTAGCACAGATACGCAGTATTTT.

The CDR3 DNA reads as TGTGCCAGCAGTTACCCTACCAGCGGGGGTGGGGAGACCCAGTACTTC. Encoded protein: CASSYPTSGGGETQYF. V is TRBV6-5 and J is TRBJ2-5, with TRBD2 matching over 8 bases. The CDR3 covers 16 residues. CDR1 is MNHEY and CDR2 is SVGAGI in the germline V gene. Germline trimming cut 2 bases from V and 5 bases from J; bases unmatched to any gene: 10.

The chain joins TRBV4-2 to TRBJ1-2; D might be TRBD1 (6 bases). The germline V gene encodes CDR1 LGHNA and CDR2 YNFKEQ. The CDR3 totals 15 residues. The V gene lost 1 base and the J gene lost 5 bases, with 14 bases spanning the gap. The CDR3 DNA follows: TGTGCCAGCAGCCAAGGAGGGGGGGCGGGTTATGGCTACACCTTC. Translated: CASSQGGGAGYGYTF.

The rearrangement uses TRBV7-8 and TRBJ1-2, with TRBD1 matching over 10 bases. Trimming at V came to 1 base and at J to 4 bases, leaving 0 bases not matched to a gene. There are 14 residues in the CDR3. Germline V lookup: CDR1 SGHVS, CDR2 FQNEAQ. CDR3: CASSLGQGAYGYTF. CDR3 nucleotides: TGTGCCAGCAGCTTAGGACAGGGGGCCTATGGCTACACCTTC.

The V call is TRBV7-2, the J call TRBJ2-5, with 11 nucleotides matching TRBD2. The CDR3 totals 18 residues. Germline trimming cut 0 bases from V and 1 base from J; bases unmatched to any gene: 7. From germline, CDR1 is SGHTA and CDR2 FQGNSA. The chain's CDR3 is CASSLASVLAGGQETQYF. CDR3 nucleotide sequence: TGTGCCAGCAGCTTAGCGTCGGTGCTAGCGGGGGGCCAAGAGACCCAGTACTTC.

This chain uses TRBV5-6 with TRBJ2-2, with TRBD1 matching 10 bases. The length of the CDR3 is 17 residues. The J segment lost 5 bases and the V segment lost 3 bases, leaving 10 bases of the junction unmatched. Germline V gives CDR1 SGHDT, CDR2 YYEEEE. CDR3 amino acids: CASSSRGDRGFTGELFF. The CDR3 DNA follows: TGTGCCAGCAGCTCTCGGGGGGACAGGGGTTTTACCGGGGAGCTGTTTTTT.

CDR3 bases: TGTGCCAGCAGTGAAGGGGGACACTCACCCCTCCACTTT. Its translation is CASSEGGHSPLHF. The chain employs TRBV25-1 and TRBJ1-6; TRBD1 is a possible D gene (6 bases). The germline CDR1 and CDR2 sequences are MGHDK and SYGVNS. V was trimmed by 2 bases and J by 10 bases, leaving 9 bases between them. This CDR3 is built from 13 residues. The whole variable domain, filled in from reference TRBV25-1 and TRBJ1-6, reads EADIYQTPRYLVIGTGKKITLECSQTMGHDKMYWYQQDPGMELHLIHYSYGVNSTEKGDLSSESTVSRIRTEHFPLTLESARPSHTSQYLCASSEGGHSPLHFGNGTRLTVT.

The rearrangement joins TRBV6-4 to TRBJ2-7, with TRBD2 identical over 7 bases. The V segment lost 3 bases and the J segment 2 bases; nucleotides outside the gene matches: 13. Germline CDR1 MRHNA, CDR2 SNTAGT. There are 17 residues in the CDR3. The CDR3 protein is CASSDGRGVGVTYEQYF. In nucleotides, the CDR3 is TGTGCCAGCAGTGATGGCCGGGGGGTAGGAGTAACCTACGAGCAGTACTTC.

The chain employs TRBV5-1 and TRBJ2-5; 8 positions agree with TRBD1. The CDR3 spans 14 residues. After removal of 3 bases from V and 2 bases from J, the junction contained 3 bases not matched to a gene. Germline CDR1 is SGHRS and CDR2 is YFSETQ. The chain's CDR3 is CASSSQGGQETQYF. Written as DNA, the CDR3 is TGCGCCAGCAGCTCACAGGGGGGACAAGAGACCCAGTACTTC.

The genes are TRBV4-3 and TRBJ2-3; D perhaps matches TRBD1 (5 bases). The CDR3 sequence is 15 residues long. Germline CDR1 is LGHNA and CDR2 is YSLEER. Trimming stripped 3 bases from V and 5 bases from J, with 15 bases between. In DNA form, the CDR3 reads TGCGCCAGCAGCCAGGTCCCGAAGGGGCAAGATACGCAGTATTTT. As protein: CASSQVPKGQDTQYF.

With regard to this clone: One end of the junction varies from germline; a read error may be responsible. The chain couples TRBV5-1 to TRBJ1-1; 8 nucleotides align to TRBD1. The germline V gene encodes CDR1 SGHRS and CDR2 YFSETQ. The CDR3 is 15 residues long. The CDR3 region is CVSSLTGGSDTEAFF. CDR3 sequence (DNA): TGCGTCAGCAGCTTAACAGGGGGATCGGACACTGAAGCTTTCTTT.

The chain has TRBV4-1 and TRBJ2-7, with 8 bases that match TRBD2. Germline V gene lookup returns CDR1 MGHRA and CDR2 YSYEKL. With V trimmed by 3 bases and J by 4 bases, 11 bases remained unmatched. The CDR3 length is 16 residues. The CDR3 region is CASSQERLAGPYEQYF. In nucleotides, the CDR3 is TGCGCCAGCAGCCAGGAACGGCTAGCGGGTCCTTACGAGCAGTACTTC.

Regarding this clone: One end of the junction does not line up with germline, which may come from a read error. This chain connects TRBV19 to TRBJ1-4, with D possibly TRBD1 on 6 matching bases. Germline values: CDR1 LNHDA, CDR2 SQIVND (reference sequence). The CDR3 runs 14 residues. The CDR3 is CASSIATGNGKLFF. CDR3 coding DNA: TGTGCCAGTAGTATAGCTACAGGGAATGGAAAACTGTTTTTT.

V is TRBV4-1 and J is TRBJ1-1; 8 bases fit TRBD1. J lost 5 bases, V lost 3 bases, and 5 bases had no gene match. CDR3 length: 14 residues. Germline V gene lookup returns CDR1 MGHRA and CDR2 YSYEKL. The CDR3 DNA reads as TGCGCCAGCAGCCACTGGACAGGGATTACTGAAGCTTTCTTT. Translated: CASSHWTGITEAFF.

This chain uses TRBV30 with TRBJ2-5, with a weak D call TRBD1 (6 bases). The J call may not be correct, given that the DNA end is closer to TRBJ2-7. CDR1 and CDR2 (germline): GTSNPN, SVGIG (reference sequence). The CDR3 has 14 amino acids. CDR3 DNA sequence: TGTGCCTGGGGCCCCCGACAGGCCAACTACGAGCAGTACTTC. Translation: CAWGPRQANYEQYF.

The genes are TRBV6-4 and TRBJ2-1; 10 bases align to TRBD2. After removal of 5 bases from V and 6 bases from J, the junction contained 4 bases not matched to a gene. The CDR3 is made up of 14 amino acids. CDR1 is MRHNA, CDR2 SNTAGT, per germline. The chain's CDR3 is CASSNSGGSNEQFF. For the CDR3, the DNA is TGTGCCAGCAGTAATAGCGGGGGGAGCAATGAGCAGTTCTTC.

The chain recombines TRBV6-1 with TRBJ2-7, with 7 bases that match TRBD2. This CDR3 region has 15 residues. The junction had 7 bases not matched to a gene; V was cut back by 0 bases and J by 5 bases. Germline-derived CDR1 and CDR2 are MNHNS and SASEGT. The CDR3 coding sequence is TGTGCCAGCAGTGAAGCTGTTGGGGAGGGCCACGAGCAGTACTTC. Protein sequence: CASSEAVGEGHEQYF.

The V gene is TRBV9, the J gene TRBJ1-1; maybe TRBD1 (6 bases). Germline CDR1 reads SGDLS; CDR2 reads YYNGEE. The CDR3 sequence is 15 residues long. V lost 0 bases to trimming and J lost 3 bases, with 12 bases between them. The CDR3 loop is CASSVVRGADTEAFF. CDR3 DNA: TGTGCCAGCAGCGTAGTGCGGGGGGCAGACACTGAAGCTTTCTTT.

V and J are TRBV29-1 and TRBJ1-2; D gene unclear. The V and J ends lost 0 bases and 8 bases respectively, with 16 bases between them. This CDR3 spans 14 amino acids. Germline CDR1 SQVTM, CDR2 ANQGSEA. The CDR3 bases are TGCAGCGTTGAAGACCCAAATATCCGGGGAGGCTACACCTTC. This translates into CSVEDPNIRGGYTF.

In DNA form, the CDR3 reads TGTGCCAGCAGGTTAATAGCGGGGGGTCTCCAAGAGACCCAGTACTTC. This encodes CASRLIAGGLQETQYF. V gene TRBV2 combines with J gene TRBJ2-5, with TRBD2 matching over 10 bases. Germline loops: CDR1 SNHLY, CDR2 FYNNEI. The CDR3 extends over 16 amino acids. The V gene end was trimmed by 6 bases and the J gene end by 1 base; junction bases not matched to a gene: 8.